These 20 T cell receptor beta chains share one sample of origin, sequenced in a study of siplizumab effects on memory and regulatory T cells. TCRdb's copy holds only in-frame clones and misses some; the assay was immunoSEQ multiplex PCR. The sample lists about 100,000 clones, 91% occurring once. The sequenced sample was CD4+ T cells sorted from blood. Source of these receptors: a human donor in good health. Some clones in this sample may be carry-over from other donors' samples.

A single count supports this clone. The V call is TRBV6-5, the J call TRBJ1-2; the match to TRBD1 covers 10 bases. J gave up 8 bases and V 9 bases, and 6 bases lay outside the gene matches. The CDR3 extends over 12 amino acids. Germline CDR1 and CDR2: MNHEY and SVGAGI. The chain's CDR3 is CASATGGMGYTF. In DNA form, the CDR3 reads TGTGCCAGTGCGACAGGGGGCATGGGCTACACCTTC.

The CDR3 is CASSARTNGELFF. CDR3 nucleotides: TGTGCCAGCAGCGCCAGGACGAACGGGGAGCTGTTTTTT. This chain links TRBV9 with TRBJ2-2; D unresolved. V was shortened by 3 bases and J by 7 bases, with 10 bases between the two germline ends. The CDR3 extends over 13 amino acids. Germline values: CDR1 SGDLS, CDR2 YYNGEE.

This chain joins TRBV11-2 and TRBJ2-5, with a tentative D call TRBD1 (7 bases). Trimming shortened V by 5 bases and J by 5 bases, and 18 bases separated the two germline ends. Per germline, CDR1 SGHAT and CDR2 FQNNGV. The CDR3 length is 15 residues. The CDR3 sequence: CASSRPSGGTETQYF. Written as DNA, the CDR3 is TGTGCCAGCAGCCGACCCTCAGGGGGGACGGAGACCCAGTACTTC. The full variable domain, rest sourced from reference TRBV11-2 and TRBJ2-5, is EAGVAQSPRYKIIEKRQSVAFWCNPISGHATLYWYQQILGQGPKLLIQFQNNGVVDDSQLPKDRFSAERLKGVDSTLKIQPAKLEDSAVYLCASSRPSGGTETQYFGPGTRLLVL.

The chain joins TRBV6-5 to TRBJ2-2, with unresolved D. CDR1 and CDR2 from the germline V gene are MNHEY and SVGAGI. The CDR3 totals 15 residues. Trimming took 7 bases from V and 2 from J, leaving 14 bases between them. The CDR3 DNA reads as TGTGCCAGCACCCGGACGCTGGGAAACACCGGGGAGCTGTTTTTT. Amino acids: CASTRTLGNTGELFF.

This clone is labeled as medium-sized. V and J are TRBV6-5 and TRBJ1-2; TRBD1 matches at 7 bases. The ends lost 4 bases at V and 4 bases at J; junction bases unmatched: 9. The CDR3 has 15 amino acids. CDR1 and CDR2 (germline): MNHEY, SVGAGI. The CDR3 region has the DNA TGTGCCAGCAGTTCCGGGACAGCCCGTCGCTATGGCTACACCTTC. The encoded protein is CASSSGTARRYGYTF.

The CDR3 loop reads CASSPEGPGELFF. In DNA form, the CDR3 reads TGTGCCAGCAGCCCCGAGGGACCCGGGGAGCTGTTTTTT. The chain uses TRBV25-1 and TRBJ2-2, with D perhaps matching TRBD1 or TRBD2 (5 bases each). From germline, CDR1 is MGHDK and CDR2 SYGVNS. V was shortened by 6 bases and J by 6 bases, with 11 bases between the two germline ends. CDR3 size: 13 residues.

The chain employs TRBV5-1 and TRBJ2-1; D might be TRBD2 (5 bases). Trimming took off 4 bases at V and 0 bases at J, with 8 bases between the two ends. CDR3 length equals 14 residues. The germline gives CDR1 SGHRS, CDR2 YFSETQ. CDR3 residues: CASSLDSSYNEQFF. Written as DNA, the CDR3 is TGCGCCAGCAGCCTGGACTCCTCCTACAATGAGCAGTTCTTC.

The V and J genes are TRBV28 and TRBJ2-3; D remains unclear. V was shortened by 5 bases and J by 0 bases, with 6 bases between the two germline ends. Germline V gives CDR1 MDHEN, CDR2 SYDVKM. The CDR3 has 13 residues. The CDR3 loop reads CASSMDSTDTQYF. CDR3 DNA sequence: TGTGCCAGCAGTATGGACAGCACAGATACGCAGTATTTT.

This chain connects TRBV19 to TRBJ1-5; D unclear. Germline lookup yields CDR1 LNHDA and CDR2 SQIVND (reference sequence). Trimming stripped 4 bases from V and 0 bases from J, with 1 base between. The CDR3 has 12 residues. The CDR3 DNA sequence: TGTGCCAGTAGTACTAGCAATCAGCCCCAGCATTTT. This translates into CASSTSNQPQHF.

This clone has only a few counts. This chain links TRBV19 with TRBJ2-5, with D perhaps assigned TRBD1 or TRBD2 (5 bases each). Per the germline V gene, CDR1 is LNHDA and CDR2 is SQIVND (reference sequence). The CDR3 is 14 residues long. V was cut by 3 bases and J by 5 bases, with 13 bases left in between. The CDR3 nucleotides read TGTGCCAGTAGTATCGGGACGGCGACGGAGACCCAGTACTTC. This sequence encodes CASSIGTATETQYF.

The chain recombines TRBV20-1 with TRBJ2-5, with D uncertain. The CDR3 runs to 11 residues. Germline V lookup: CDR1 DFQATT, CDR2 SNEGSKA (reference sequence). Trimming left V 5 bases short and J 5 bases short, with 9 bases between. In DNA form, the CDR3 reads TGCAGTGCTGGCGTATTGGAGACCCAGTACTTC. Translating gives CSAGVLETQYF.

The rearrangement joins TRBV19 to TRBJ2-1; TRBD1 aligns across 9 bases. Germline CDR1 and CDR2: LNHDA and SQIVND (reference sequence). Trimming cost V 7 bases and J 5 bases; bases outside gene matches: 9. This CDR3 contains 15 residues. The CDR3 DNA follows: TGTGCCAGTAAATTCCGGGACAGGGTGGACAATGAGCAGTTCTTC. It yields the protein CASKFRDRVDNEQFF.

The chain carries TRBV28 and TRBJ1-1; 9 nucleotides line up with TRBD1. The CDR3 contains 16 residues. The junction had 9 bases not matched to a gene; V was cut back by 7 bases and J by 0 bases. The germline CDR1 and CDR2 sequences are MDHEN and SYDVKM. DNA of the CDR3: TGTGCCAGCATAGAACAGGGGGCGGGATTGAACACTGAAGCTTTCTTT. Residues: CASIEQGAGLNTEAFF.

The chain carries TRBV6-1 and TRBJ2-5, with a weak D call TRBD1 (5 bases). The CDR3 length is 15 residues. Germline CDR1 is MNHNS and CDR2 is SASEGT. V gave up 3 bases and J gave up 1 base, with 12 bases separating them. CDR3 protein: CASSEMHRSQETQYF. The CDR3, as DNA: TGTGCCAGCAGTGAGATGCACAGGAGCCAAGAGACCCAGTACTTC.

V is TRBV13 and J is TRBJ2-2; perhaps D is TRBD1 or TRBD2 (5 bases each). The V end lost 6 bases, the J end lost 4 bases, and 15 bases lay between the germline ends. This CDR3 is 15 amino acids long. In germline, CDR1 is PRHDT, CDR2 FYEKMQ (reference sequence). The CDR3 DNA is TGTGCCAGCAGAAAGCGGTCAGGGACCACCGGGGAGCTGTTTTTT. Its protein is CASRKRSGTTGELFF.

This clone was seen only a few times. V and J are TRBV9 and TRBJ2-5; no definite D call. V was cut by 0 bases and J by 10 bases, with 10 bases left in between. This CDR3 is built from 12 residues. The germline gives CDR1 SGDLS, CDR2 YYNGEE. CDR3 DNA sequence: TGTGCCAGCAGCGTAGCGGAGTTTCGCCAGTACTTC. This encodes CASSVAEFRQYF. The variable domain in full, with the rest retrieved from reference TRBV9 and TRBJ2-5, is DSGVTQTPKHLITATGQRVTLRCSPRSGDLSVYWYQQSLDQGLQFLIQYYNGEERAKGNILERFSAQQFPDLHSELNLSSLELGDSALYFCASSVAEFRQYFGPGTRLLVL.

The rearrangement joins TRBV6-1 to TRBJ2-4, with D uncertain. This CDR3 has 15 amino acids. Germline CDR1 is MNHNS and CDR2 is SASEGT. V was shortened by 1 base and J by 0 bases, with 7 bases between the two germline ends. The CDR3 nucleotides are TGTGCCAGCAGTGAAGGGGCCTTAGCCAAAAACATTCAGTACTTC. Encoded protein: CASSEGALAKNIQYF.

The rearrangement joins TRBV5-1 to TRBJ2-1; D is perhaps TRBD2 (6 bases). Germline V CDR1 and CDR2: SGHRS, YFSETQ. This CDR3 comprises 15 residues. V was trimmed by 1 base and J by 2 bases, leaving 10 bases between them. The CDR3 protein is CASSLTGATYNEQFF. The CDR3 DNA reads TGCGCCAGCAGCTTGACGGGAGCAACCTACAATGAGCAGTTCTTC.

V is TRBV7-9 and J is TRBJ2-3; a possible D gene is TRBD1 (5 bases). The CDR3 runs 12 residues. Trimming left V 5 bases short and J 8 bases short, with 11 bases between. Per germline, CDR1 SEHNR and CDR2 FQNEAQ (reference sequence). In nucleotides, the CDR3 is TGTGCCAGCAGCCCCCAGGGCGCTACGCAGTATTTT. Translating gives CASSPQGATQYF. The full variable domain, its missing parts supplied by reference TRBV7-9 and TRBJ2-3, is DTGVSQNPRHKITKRGQNVTFRCDPISEHNRLYWYRQTLGQGPEFLTYFQNEAQLEKSRLLSDRFSAERPKGSFSTLEIQRTEQGDSAMYLCASSPQGATQYFGPGTRLTVL.

This clone was detected once. The genes are TRBV6-5 and TRBJ1-1; unclear D gene. The germline V gene has CDR1 MNHEY and CDR2 SVGAGI. The CDR3 covers 13 residues. The germline V and J ends were trimmed by 0 bases and 6 bases, with 8 bases remaining between them. CDR3 loop: CASSYSTGAEAFF. CDR3 DNA sequence: TGTGCCAGCAGTTACTCGACGGGCGCTGAAGCTTTCTTT.